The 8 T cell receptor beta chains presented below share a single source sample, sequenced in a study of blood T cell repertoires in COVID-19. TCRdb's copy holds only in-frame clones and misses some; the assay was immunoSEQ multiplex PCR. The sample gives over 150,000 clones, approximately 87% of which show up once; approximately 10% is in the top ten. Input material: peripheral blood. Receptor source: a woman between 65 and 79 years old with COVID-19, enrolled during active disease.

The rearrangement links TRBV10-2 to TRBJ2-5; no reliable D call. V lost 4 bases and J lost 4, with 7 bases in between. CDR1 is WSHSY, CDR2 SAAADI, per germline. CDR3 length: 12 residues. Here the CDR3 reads CASSASGETQYF. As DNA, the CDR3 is TGCGCCAGCAGTGCTAGTGGAGAGACCCAGTACTTC.

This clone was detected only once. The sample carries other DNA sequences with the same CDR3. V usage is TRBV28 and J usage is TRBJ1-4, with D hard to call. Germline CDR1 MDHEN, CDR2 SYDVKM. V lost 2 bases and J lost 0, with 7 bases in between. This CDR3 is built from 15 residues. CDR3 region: CASSLGGTTNEKLFF. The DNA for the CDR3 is TGTGCCAGCAGTTTAGGCGGGACAACTAATGAAAAACTGTTTTTT.

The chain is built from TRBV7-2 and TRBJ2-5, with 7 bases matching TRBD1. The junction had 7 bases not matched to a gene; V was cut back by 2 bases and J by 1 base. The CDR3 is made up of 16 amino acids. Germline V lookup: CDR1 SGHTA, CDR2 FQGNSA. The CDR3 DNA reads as TGTGCCAGCAGCTTAAGCCACGGGACAGTCCAAGAGACCCAGTACTTC. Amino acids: CASSLSHGTVQETQYF. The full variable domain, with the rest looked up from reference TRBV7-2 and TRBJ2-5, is GAGVSQSPSNKVTEKGKDVELRCDPISGHTALYWYRQSLGQGLEFLIYFQGNSAPDKSGLPSDRFSAERTGGSVSTLTIQRTQQEDSAVYLCASSLSHGTVQETQYFGPGTRLLVL.

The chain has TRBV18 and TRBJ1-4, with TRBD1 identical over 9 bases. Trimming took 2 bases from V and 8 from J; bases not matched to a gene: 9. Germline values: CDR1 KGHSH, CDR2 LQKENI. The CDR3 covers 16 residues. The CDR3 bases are TGTGCCAGCTCACCATACGGGACAGGGAGGGACGAAAAACTGTTTTTT. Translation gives CASSPYGTGRDEKLFF.

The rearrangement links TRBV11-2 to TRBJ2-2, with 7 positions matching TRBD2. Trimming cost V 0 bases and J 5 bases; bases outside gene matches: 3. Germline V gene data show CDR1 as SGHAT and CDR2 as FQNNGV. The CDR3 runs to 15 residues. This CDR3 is CASSLDGGDTGELFF. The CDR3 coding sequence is TGTGCCAGCAGCTTAGATGGGGGGGATACCGGGGAGCTGTTTTTT.

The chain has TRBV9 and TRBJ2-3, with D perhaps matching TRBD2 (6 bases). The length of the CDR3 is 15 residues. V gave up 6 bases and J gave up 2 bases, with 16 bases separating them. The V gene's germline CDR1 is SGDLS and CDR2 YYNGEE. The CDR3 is CASTRTGAPTDTQYF. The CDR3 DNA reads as TGTGCCAGCACCAGAACGGGAGCCCCCACAGATACGCAGTATTTT.

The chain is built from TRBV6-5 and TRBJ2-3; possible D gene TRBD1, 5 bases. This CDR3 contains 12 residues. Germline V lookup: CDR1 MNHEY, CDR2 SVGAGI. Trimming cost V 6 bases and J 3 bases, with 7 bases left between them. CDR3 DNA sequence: TGTGCCAGCAGGCAGGGTACAGATACGCAGTATTTT. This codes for CASRQGTDTQYF.

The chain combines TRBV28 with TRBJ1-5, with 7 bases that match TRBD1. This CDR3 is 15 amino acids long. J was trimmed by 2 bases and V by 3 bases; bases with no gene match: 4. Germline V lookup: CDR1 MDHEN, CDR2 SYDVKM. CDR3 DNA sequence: TGTGCCAGCAGTTTCAACAGGGGTGGCAATCAGCCCCAGCATTTT. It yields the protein CASSFNRGGNQPQHF.